This T cell receptor beta chain originates from a study of blood T cell repertoires in COVID-19. Study background: The United States, Italy and Spain provided the acute and convalescent COVID-19 samples.

Original methodology: Amplifying reference gene primers gave estimates of nucleated cell counts. Clones were read by immunoSEQ multiplex PCR, and TCRdb kept only the in-frame ones, dropping some. V and J calls plus clone size are reproduced from that table; the DNA served to infer D and trimming. Seen here are 250,000 to 300,000 clones, 80% to 90% observed once, and the top ten hold about 12%. Germline V gives CDR1 LNHDA, CDR2 SQIVND (reference sequence). The CDR3 is made up of 15 amino acids. Those enrolled in Seattle joined during active infection and were followed longitudinally afterward. This rearrangement joins TRBV19 to TRBJ2-2; tentatively, D is TRBD1 (5 bases). The clonotype originates from a woman in her 30s with COVID-19, enrolled during active disease. Sequenced input: peripheral blood. CDR3 loop: CASGARNSNTGELFF. CDR3 bases: TGTGCTAGTGGGGCCCGAAACAGTAACACCGGGGAGCTGTTTTTT.